This T cell receptor beta chain was retrieved from a study of T cell repertoires in cytomegalovirus infection. Across the whole study: Matching HLA type, along with CMV infection, was indicated by public TCR beta signatures. Findings of the study overall: HLA-C-restricted TCR beta clonotypes specific for CMV led the ex vivo response. The cumulative frequency of public TCR beta families identified carriers of CMV plus the relevant HLA.

TCRdb used MiXCR to reprocess the reads, holding one entry per CDR3 protein. The sample shows about 250,000 distinct CDR3 sequences, under 8.5% of them seen only once. Remarks on this clonotype: Its antigen is not identified.

The CDR3 extends over 14 amino acids. Losses at the gene ends were 5 bases for V and 5 bases for J; bases not matched to a gene: 6. Germline loops: CDR1 MNHEY, CDR2 SMNVEV (reference sequence). What was sequenced was PBMCs. This TCR derives from a human donor in good health (CMV status not recorded). Some clones in this sample may be carry-over from other donors' samples. The chain recombines TRBV27 with TRBJ2-7; 10 nucleotides line up with TRBD1. The CDR3 nucleotides read TGTGCCAGCAGTCCTGGGACAGGGGTCAACGAGCAGTACTTC. It yields the protein CASSPGTGVNEQYF.